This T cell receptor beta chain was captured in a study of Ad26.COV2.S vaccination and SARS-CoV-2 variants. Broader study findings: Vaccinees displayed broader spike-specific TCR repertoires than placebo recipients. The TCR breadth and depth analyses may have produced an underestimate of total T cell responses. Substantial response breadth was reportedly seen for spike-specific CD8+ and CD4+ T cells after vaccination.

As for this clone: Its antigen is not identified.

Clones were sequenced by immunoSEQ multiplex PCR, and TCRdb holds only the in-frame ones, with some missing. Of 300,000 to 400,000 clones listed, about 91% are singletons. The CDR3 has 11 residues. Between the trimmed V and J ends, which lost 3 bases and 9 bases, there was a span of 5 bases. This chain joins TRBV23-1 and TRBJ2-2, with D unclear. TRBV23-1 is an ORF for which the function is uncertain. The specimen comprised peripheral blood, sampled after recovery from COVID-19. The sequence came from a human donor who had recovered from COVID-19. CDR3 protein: CASSQTRELFF. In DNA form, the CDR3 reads TGCGCCAGCAGTCAGACAAGGGAGCTGTTTTTT.